This TCR beta chain originates from a study of CD8+CD57+ T cells in acquired aplastic anemia. Individuals selected for sequencing had exhibited CD8+CD57+ cell expansion on flow cytometry. The CDR3 runs to 20 residues. Germline V gives CDR1 SGHNT, CDR2 YYREEE (reference sequence). Trimming took 1 base from V and 0 from J, leaving 23 bases between them. This clonotype was detected many times. According to the study, genomic DNA was the template for TCR beta VDJ and CDR3 profiling. One entry per CDR3 protein results from TCRdb running MiXCR on the reads. The data show around 180,000 distinct CDR3 sequences, 45% to 60% seen once.

Input material: sorted CD4+, CD8+, or CD8+CD57+ T cells (not recorded which) from PBMCs. The rearrangement uses TRBV5-4 and TRBJ1-5; perhaps TRBD1 as D (6 bases). The receptor was derived from a human donor with aplastic anemia. The CDR3 coding sequence is TGTGCCAGCAGCTTGTCCCCTGCATCAGGGGCCCGATATAGCAATCAGCCCCAGCATTTT. It yields the protein CASSLSPASGARYSNQPQHF.